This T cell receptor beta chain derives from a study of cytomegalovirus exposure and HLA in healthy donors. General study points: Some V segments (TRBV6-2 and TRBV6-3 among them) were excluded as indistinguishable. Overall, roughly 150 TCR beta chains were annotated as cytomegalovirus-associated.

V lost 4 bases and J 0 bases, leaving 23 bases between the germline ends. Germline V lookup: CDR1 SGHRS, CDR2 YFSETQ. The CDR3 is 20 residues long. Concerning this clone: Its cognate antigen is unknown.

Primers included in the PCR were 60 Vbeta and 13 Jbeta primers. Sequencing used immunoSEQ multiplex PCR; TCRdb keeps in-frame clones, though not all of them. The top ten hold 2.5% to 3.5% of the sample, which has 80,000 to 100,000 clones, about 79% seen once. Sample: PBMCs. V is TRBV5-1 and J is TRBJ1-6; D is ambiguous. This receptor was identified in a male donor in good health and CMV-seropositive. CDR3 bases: TGCGCCAGCAGCCCGCACCCTCAAAGGTTACTAAGCTCCTATAATTCACCCCTCCACTTT. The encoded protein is CASSPHPQRLLSSYNSPLHF.